This TCR beta chain appears in the sequencing data of a study of blood T cell repertoires in COVID-19. The CDR3 length is 14 residues. The germline CDR1 and CDR2 sequences are MNHNY and SVGAGI (reference sequence). V was shortened by 7 bases and J by 8 bases, with 18 bases between the two germline ends. In the authors' workflow: Reference gene primer amplification gave estimated nucleated cell counts. Generated by immunoSEQ multiplex PCR, the TCRdb table keeps only in-frame clones and is missing some. V and J calls and clone size are copied from that table; D and trimming were computed from the DNA. The sample holds some 100,000 clones, approximately 85% seen once.

V is TRBV6-6 and J is TRBJ1-5; D call uncertain. The TCR was taken from a woman aged 55-70 years with acute or convalescent COVID-19. Sequencing input: peripheral blood. CDR3 coding DNA: TGTGCCAGCACCACACCCAGGTCTCAGAAGCCCCAGCATTTT. This codes for CASTTPRSQKPQHF.